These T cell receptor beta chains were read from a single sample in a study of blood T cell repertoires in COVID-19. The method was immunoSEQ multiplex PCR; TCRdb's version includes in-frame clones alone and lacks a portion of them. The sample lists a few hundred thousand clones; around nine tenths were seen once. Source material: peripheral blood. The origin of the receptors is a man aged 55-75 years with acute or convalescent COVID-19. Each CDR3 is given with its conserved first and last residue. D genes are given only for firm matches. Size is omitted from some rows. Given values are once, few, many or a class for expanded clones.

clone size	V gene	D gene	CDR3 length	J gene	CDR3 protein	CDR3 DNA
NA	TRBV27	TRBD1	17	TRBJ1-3	CASSFSWDRGWGNTIYF	TGTGCCAGCAGTTTTTCATGGGACAGGGGGTGGGGAAACACCATATATTTT
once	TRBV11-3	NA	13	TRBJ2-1	CASSHEGYSAQFF	TGTGCCAGCAGCCACGAGGGATATTCGGCGCAGTTCTTC
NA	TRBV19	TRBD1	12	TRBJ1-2	CASSRQGRGYTF	TGTGCCAGTAGTCGACAGGGGCGTGGCTACACCTTC
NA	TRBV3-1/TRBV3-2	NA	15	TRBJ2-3	CASSQDVTSTDTQYF	TGTGCCAGCAGCCAAGATGTTACTAGCACAGATACGCAGTATTTT
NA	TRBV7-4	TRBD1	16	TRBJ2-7	CASSPLGTGGQYEQYF	TGTGCCAGCAGTCCTTTAGGGACAGGGGGTCAATACGAGCAGTACTTC
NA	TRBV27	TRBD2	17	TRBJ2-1	CASSLRLAGAPYNEQFF	TGTGCCAGCAGTTTAAGACTAGCGGGGGCCCCCTACAATGAGCAGTTCTTC
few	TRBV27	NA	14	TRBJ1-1	CATGGGRANTEAFF	TGTGCCACTGGGGGGGGCAGGGCGAACACTGAAGCTTTCTTT
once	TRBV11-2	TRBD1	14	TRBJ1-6	CASSLGTGGTPLHF	TGTGCCAGCAGCTTAGGGACAGGGGGGACACCCCTCCACTTT
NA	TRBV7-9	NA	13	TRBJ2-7	CASSPGQIYEQYF	TGTGCCAGCAGCCCCGGACAGATCTACGAGCAGTACTTC
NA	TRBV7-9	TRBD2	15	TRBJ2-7	CASSSGTVSSYEQYF	TGTGCCAGCAGCAGCGGGACCGTGAGCTCCTACGAGCAGTACTTC
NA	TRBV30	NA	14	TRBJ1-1	CAWRAAGARAEAFF	TGTGCCTGGAGGGCCGCGGGGGCGAGGGCTGAAGCTTTCTTT
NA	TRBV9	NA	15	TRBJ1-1	CASSVSHGSNTEAFF	TGTGCCAGCAGCGTTTCACACGGGTCGAACACTGAAGCTTTCTTT
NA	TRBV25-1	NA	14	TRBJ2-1	CASSEYLLGNQQFF	TGTGCCAGCAGTGAATATTTACTAGGGAATCAGCAGTTCTTC
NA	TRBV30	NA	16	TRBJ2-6	CAWSVSRPSGANVLTF	TGTGCCTGGAGTGTAAGCCGCCCCTCTGGGGCCAACGTCCTGACTTTC
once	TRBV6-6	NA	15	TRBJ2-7	CASTSQSQGSYEQYF	TGTGCCAGCACTTCACAATCCCAGGGCTCCTACGAGCAGTACTTC
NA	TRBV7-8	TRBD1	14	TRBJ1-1	CASSLGVGQLEAFF	TGTGCCAGCAGCTTAGGAGTGGGACAGCTTGAAGCTTTCTTT
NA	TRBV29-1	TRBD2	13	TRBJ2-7	CSTGGGPSYEQYF	TGCAGTACCGGCGGGGGTCCCTCCTACGAGCAGTACTTC
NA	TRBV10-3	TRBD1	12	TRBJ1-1	CATRTGGSEAFF	TGTGCCACCAGGACAGGGGGCTCTGAAGCTTTCTTT
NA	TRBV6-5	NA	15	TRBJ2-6	CASSYDNSGANVLTF	TGTGCCAGCAGTTACGACAACTCTGGGGCCAACGTCCTGACTTTC
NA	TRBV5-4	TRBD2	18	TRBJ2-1	CASSPQGISGLTYNEQFF	TGTGCCAGCAGCCCACAAGGAATTAGCGGGCTTACCTACAATGAGCAGTTCTTC
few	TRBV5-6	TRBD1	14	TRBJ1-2	CASIRDRSNYGYTF	TGTGCCAGCATCCGGGACAGATCTAACTATGGCTACACCTTC
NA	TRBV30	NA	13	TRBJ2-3	CAWTTPPADTQYF	TGTGCCTGGACTACTCCCCCTGCAGATACGCAGTATTTT
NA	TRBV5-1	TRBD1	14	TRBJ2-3	CASTNPGGADTQYF	TGCGCCAGCACAAATCCAGGGGGCGCAGATACGCAGTATTTT
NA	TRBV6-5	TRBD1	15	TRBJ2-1	CASQEGQGAWNEQFF	TGTGCCAGCCAGGAGGGACAGGGGGCGTGGAATGAGCAGTTCTTC
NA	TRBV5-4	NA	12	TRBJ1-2	CASSLTSAGYTF	TGTGCCAGCAGCTTAACCAGCGCTGGCTACACCTTC
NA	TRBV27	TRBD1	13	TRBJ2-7	CASSLTGADEQYF	TGTGCCAGCAGTTTAACAGGGGCCGACGAGCAGTACTTC
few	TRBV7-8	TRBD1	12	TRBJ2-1	CASSPTGGTQFF	TGTGCCAGCAGCCCCACAGGGGGCACGCAGTTCTTC
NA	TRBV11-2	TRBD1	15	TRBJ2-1	CASRSAGGSYNEQFF	TGTGCCAGCAGGTCCGCAGGGGGCTCCTACAATGAGCAGTTCTTC
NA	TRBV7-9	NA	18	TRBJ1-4	CASSPPGGGVRANEKLFF	TGTGCCAGCAGCCCTCCAGGCGGGGGGGTCAGGGCTAATGAAAAACTGTTTTTT
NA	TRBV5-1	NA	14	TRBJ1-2	CASSFSGTQAGYTF	TGCGCCAGCAGCTTCTCCGGGACTCAGGCGGGCTACACCTTC
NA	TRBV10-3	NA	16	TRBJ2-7	CAISEGALWGSYEQYF	TGTGCCATCAGTGAAGGGGCCCTGTGGGGCTCCTACGAGCAGTACTTC
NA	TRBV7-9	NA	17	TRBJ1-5	CASSTQETGSLNQPQHF	TGTGCCAGCAGCACCCAGGAGACAGGCAGTCTCAATCAGCCCCAGCATTTT
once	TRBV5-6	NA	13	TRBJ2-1	CASRGRGYNEQFF	TGTGCCAGCAGAGGCAGGGGTTACAATGAGCAGTTCTTC
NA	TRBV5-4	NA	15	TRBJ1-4	CASSRSGKANEKLFF	TGTGCCAGCAGCCGATCAGGGAAAGCTAATGAAAAACTGTTTTTT
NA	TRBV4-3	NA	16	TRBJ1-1	CASSQGGAVWDTEAFF	TGCGCCAGCAGCCAAGGGGGCGCGGTGTGGGACACTGAAGCTTTCTTT
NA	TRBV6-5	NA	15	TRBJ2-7	CASSLSGHLSYEQYF	TGTGCCAGCAGTTTGTCGGGACACCTTTCCTACGAGCAGTACTTC
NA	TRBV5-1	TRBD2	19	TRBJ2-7	CASSSGPGLAGALSYEQYF	TGCGCCAGCAGCTCCGGGCCCGGACTAGCGGGGGCCCTTTCTTACGAGCAGTACTTC
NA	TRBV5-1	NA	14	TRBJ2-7	CASSRLQGPSEQYF	TGCGCCAGCAGCCGCCTACAGGGTCCTAGCGAGCAGTACTTC
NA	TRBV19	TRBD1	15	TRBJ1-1	CASSGDRVSYTEAFF	TGTGCCAGTAGTGGCGACAGGGTCAGCTACACTGAAGCTTTCTTT
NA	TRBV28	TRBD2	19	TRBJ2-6	CASSLPNLAGRSGANVLTF	TGTGCCAGCAGTCTCCCCAATCTAGCGGGGCGCTCTGGGGCCAACGTCCTGACTTTC
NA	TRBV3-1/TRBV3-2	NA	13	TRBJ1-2	CASSPRVPYGYTF	TGTGCCAGCAGCCCCAGGGTTCCCTATGGCTACACCTTC
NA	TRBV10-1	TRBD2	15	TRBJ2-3	CASSVSTSGKDTQYF	TGCGCCAGCAGTGTGTCGACTAGCGGAAAAGATACGCAGTATTTT
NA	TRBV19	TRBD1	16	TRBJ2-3	CASSFSTGSVADTQYF	TGTGCCAGTAGTTTCTCGACAGGGTCAGTGGCAGATACGCAGTATTTT
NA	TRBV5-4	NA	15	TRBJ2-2	CASSLGGGDTGELFF	TGTGCCAGCAGCTTGGGAGGGGGGGACACCGGGGAGCTGTTTTTT
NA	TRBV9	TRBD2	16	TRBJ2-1	CASSVVSQVAGDEQFF	TGTGCCAGCAGCGTAGTCTCGCAGGTAGCGGGGGATGAGCAGTTCTTC
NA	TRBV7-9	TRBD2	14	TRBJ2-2	CASSLLAGVGELFF	TGTGCCAGCAGCTTACTTGCGGGAGTCGGGGAGCTGTTTTTT
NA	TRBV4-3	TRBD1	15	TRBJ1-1	CASSLGQGSGTEAFF	TGCGCCAGCAGCCTCGGACAGGGGTCGGGCACTGAAGCTTTCTTT
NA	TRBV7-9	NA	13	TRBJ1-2	CASSYDTNYGYTF	TGTGCCAGCAGCTATGACACTAACTATGGCTACACCTTC
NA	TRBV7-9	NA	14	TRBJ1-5	CASSLSGYNQPQHF	TGTGCCAGCAGCTTATCAGGTTACAATCAGCCCCAGCATTTT